This T cell receptor (beta chain) was documented in a study of metastatic and nonmetastatic thyroid tumors. Study-level information: Repertoires of blood and of tissue (tumor or nodule) from malignant and benign thyroid patients were compared. General observations from the study: The study reportedly found significantly higher TCR beta diversity in malignant thyroid tumors than benign nodules, in blood and tumor.

Study processing details: The study took CDR3 differences across clinicopathological groups and made a distant-metastasis classifier for papillary thyroid cancer from them. TCRdb re-clonotyped the PCR reads through MiXCR. The V and J calls were not made by the authors but by TCRdb's processing. The repertoire holds under 45,000 clones, with 35% as singletons. This clone was detected only a few times. Antigen unknown. CDR1 is LGHNA and CDR2 is YNFKEQ in the germline V gene. With 1 base clipped from V and 5 bases from J, the junction kept 16 bases outside the gene matches. The CDR3 runs to 18 residues. Patients had received no treatment of any kind before thyroid surgery.

Sequenced material: tumor tissue. The receptor was isolated from a female donor with papillary thyroid cancer or a benign thyroid nodule (not recorded which). Some clones in this sample may be carry-over from other donors' samples. The chain carries TRBV4-2 and TRBJ2-5; TRBD2 matches at 7 bases. In DNA, the CDR3 is TGTGCCAGCAGCCAAGTTGGCGACGGGGGGTCTGCCCAGGAGACCCAGTACTTC. Protein product: CASSQVGDGGSAQETQYF.